A single sample is the source of the 17 T cell receptor beta chains below, sequenced in a study of blood T cells in healthy people across ages (dated by TCRdb to about 2015). Libraries came from 5' RACE. TCRdb names Illumina HiSeq 2500 as the instrument used. A second roughly 7 to 11 cycle PCR used a sample-barcoded 5' primer and a J-beta primer mix. In-frame beta chains were kept once TCRdb had trimmed the public reads at Q25 with fastp and called clones with MiXCR. Identical CDR3 proteins give one entry, which carries the most common genes and DNA. In all, the sample holds 800,000 to 950,000 distinct CDR3 sequences, and under 50% of those were seen once. 13% of the sample is taken by the ten largest. Sequenced sample: blood. These TCRs come from a man aged 30-40 years in good health.

J is TRBJ1-4 and V is TRBV4-3, with 8 bases matching TRBD1. The junction had 8 bases not matched to a gene; V was cut back by 8 bases and J by 3 bases. The CDR3 sequence is 15 residues long. CDR1 and CDR2 from the germline V gene are LGHNA and YSLEER. The CDR3 nucleotides read TGCGCCAGCCGAATTACAGGGGGGGCTAATGAAAAACTGTTTTTT. Translating gives CASRITGGANEKLFF.

The chain employs TRBV6-5 and TRBJ2-1, with TRBD2 identical over 15 bases. Germline trimming cut 7 bases from V and 12 bases from J; bases unmatched to any gene: 7. This CDR3 comprises 14 residues. The V gene's germline CDR1 is MNHEY and CDR2 SVGAGI. CDR3 nucleotide sequence: TGTGCCAGCACCCTGGGACTAGCGGGGGGTAGGCAGTTCTTC. Amino acid sequence: CASTLGLAGGRQFF.

This chain connects TRBV5-1 to TRBJ2-1, with D perhaps TRBD1 or TRBD2 (5 bases each). The CDR3 runs to 16 residues. Germline CDR1 SGHRS, CDR2 YFSETQ. Trimming shortened V by 0 bases and J by 6 bases, and 16 bases separated the two germline ends. CDR3 residues: CASSLAGSGGSNEQFF. The CDR3 nucleotides are TGCGCCAGCAGCTTGGCGGGGAGTGGGGGAAGCAATGAGCAGTTCTTC.

This clonotype showed up just a few times. V gene TRBV6-6 combines with J gene TRBJ2-5, with D perhaps matching TRBD2 (6 bases). The germline gives CDR1 MNHNY, CDR2 SVGAGI (reference sequence). The CDR3 spans 15 residues. Trimming stripped 0 bases from V and 5 bases from J, with 13 bases between. CDR3 residues: CASSYSGAGSETQYF. For the CDR3, the DNA is TGTGCCAGCAGTTACTCGGGAGCCGGGAGTGAGACCCAGTACTTC.

The chain employs TRBV30 and TRBJ1-1; D is uncertain. This CDR3 has 11 amino acids. CDR1 is GTSNPN and CDR2 is SVGIG in the germline V gene (reference sequence). V lost 7 bases, J lost 2 bases, and 8 bases lay in between. The chain's CDR3 is CALNRNTEAFF. CDR3 DNA sequence: TGTGCCTTGAACAGAAACACTGAAGCTTTCTTT.

On this clonotype itself: With a much larger clone just one base away, this may be a read error. The chain is built from TRBV5-1 and TRBJ1-2, with TRBD1 as a possible D gene (5 bases). Looked up from germline, CDR1 is SGHRS and CDR2 is YFSETQ. CDR3 length equals 13 residues. V was pared by 4 bases and J by 4 bases, with 11 bases between. The CDR3 is CASSPVGGYGYTF. In nucleotides, the CDR3 is TGCGCCAGCAGCCCCGTGGGGGGCTATGGCTACACCTTC.

This clonotype was recorded only once. The chain couples TRBV12-3 or TRBV12-4 to TRBJ2-1; D is unresolved. The germline V and J ends were trimmed by 2 bases and 0 bases, with 11 bases remaining between them. The CDR3 contains 16 residues. CDR3 in amino acids: CASSLSGKSSYNEQFF. In DNA, the CDR3 is TGTGCCAGCAGTTTATCCGGTAAAAGCTCCTACAATGAGCAGTTCTTC.

The rearrangement links TRBV4-1 to TRBJ2-7; the match to TRBD2 covers 9 bases. This CDR3 is 14 amino acids long. V trimming: 6 bases; J trimming: 6 bases; junction bases outside the gene matches: 9. Germline V CDR1 and CDR2: MGHRA, YSYEKL. The CDR3 is CASSRGTSKGEQYF. The CDR3 nucleotides read TGCGCCAGCAGTCGGGGGACTAGCAAGGGCGAGCAGTACTTC.

This clonotype is a singleton in its sample. The chain has TRBV21-1 and TRBJ2-6; the table names TRBD1, a call not compared with the DNA. TRBV21-1 is recorded as a pseudogene. The CDR3 length is 20 residues. The CDR3 region is CASSGYEGQGDRSGANVLTF. For the CDR3, the DNA is TGTGCCAGCAGCGGCTACGAAGGACAGGGCGACCGCTCTGGGGCCAACGTCCTGACTTTC.

The chain combines TRBV6-1 with TRBJ1-5; maybe TRBD1 (5 bases). The CDR3 has 14 residues. Germline V gene sequence: CDR1 MNHNS, CDR2 SASEGT. V gave up 0 bases and J gave up 6 bases, with 9 bases separating them. The DNA for the CDR3 is TGTGCCAGCAGTGAAGCCAGGGAGACTCAGCCCCAGCATTTT. It codes for CASSEARETQPQHF.

On this clonotype: A much larger clone is a single base away; this may be a read error. This chain joins TRBV4-2 and TRBJ2-7; D unclear. V lost 5 bases and J lost 3, with 11 bases in between. The CDR3 is 13 residues long. Germline CDR1 and CDR2: LGHNA and YNFKEQ. The CDR3 sequence is CASSLNAVYEQYF. For the CDR3, the DNA is TGTGCCAGCAGCTTAAATGCGGTCTACGAGCAGTACTTC.

J is TRBJ2-1 and V is TRBV7-9, with D uncertain. V was cut by 4 bases and J by 9 bases, with 7 bases left in between. The CDR3 is 11 amino acids. The V gene's germline CDR1 is SEHNR and CDR2 FQNEAQ (reference sequence). The CDR3 sequence: CASSSIGEQFF. CDR3 nucleotide sequence: TGTGCCAGCAGCTCAATCGGTGAGCAGTTCTTC.

This clonotype appeared many times. The chain employs TRBV9 and TRBJ2-4; D might be TRBD1 or TRBD2, each matching 6 bases. The V and J ends lost 0 bases and 6 bases respectively, with 13 bases between them. From germline, CDR1 is SGDLS and CDR2 YYNGEE. There are 15 residues in the CDR3. The CDR3 nucleotides are TGTGCCAGCAGCGTAGCAGGGGAGGTCGGAAACATTCAGTACTTC. Its protein is CASSVAGEVGNIQYF.

The V gene is TRBV11-3, the J gene TRBJ2-3; D remains unclear. CDR1 is SGHNT, CDR2 YENEEA, per germline. The ends were cut back, 1 base at V and 0 bases at J, with 11 bases in the middle. This CDR3 has 16 residues. DNA of the CDR3: TGTGCCAGCAGCTTAGTGACCGGACCTAGCACAGATACGCAGTATTTT. Translating gives CASSLVTGPSTDTQYF. Filled out from reference TRBV11-3 and TRBJ2-3, the complete variable domain reads EAGVVQSPRYKIIEKKQPVAFWCNPISGHNTLYWYLQNLGQGPELLIRYENEEAVDDSQLPKDRFSAERLKGVDSTLKIQPAELGDSAVYLCASSLVTGPSTDTQYFGPGTRLTVL.

The V and J genes are TRBV6-2 or TRBV6-3 and TRBJ2-7, with 10 bases lining up with TRBD2. CDR3 length: 15 residues. V lost 2 bases, J lost 5 bases, and 6 bases stayed unmatched. Germline assignment: CDR1 MNHEY and CDR2 SVGEGT. The CDR3 loop reads CASSYRLAGYDEQYF. The DNA for the CDR3 is TGTGCCAGCAGTTACAGACTAGCGGGCTACGACGAGCAGTACTTC.

This clonotype has only one observation. The rearrangement joins TRBV5-1 to TRBJ2-1, with 8 bases aligning to TRBD2. This CDR3 region has 16 residues. V gave up 0 bases and J gave up 8 bases; unmatched junction bases: 10. Germline CDR1 SGHRS, CDR2 YFSETQ. The CDR3 DNA follows: TGCGCCAGCAGCTTGGAACGGGGGGGCTTTAAGGATGAGCAGTTCTTC. Translated: CASSLERGGFKDEQFF.

This clonotype has just a few counts. The rearrangement links TRBV6-1 to TRBJ2-3, with D perhaps assigned TRBD1 or TRBD2 (5 bases each). The germline V gene has CDR1 MNHNS and CDR2 SASEGT. Trimming shortened V by 0 bases and J by 0 bases, and 10 bases separated the two germline ends. The CDR3 length is 16 residues. The CDR3 loop is CASSEAAGGSTDTQYF. In nucleotides, the CDR3 is TGTGCCAGCAGTGAAGCCGCTGGGGGTAGCACAGATACGCAGTATTTT.